The T cell receptor (beta chain) described here comes from a study of T cell responses to AZD1222 COVID-19 vaccine. Sequencing was performed with immunoSEQ multiplex PCR; in TCRdb, only in-frame clones are kept and a portion is missing. Here the sample spans approximately 120,000 clones, roughly nine tenths being singletons. Germline assignment: CDR1 MNHEY and CDR2 SVGEGT. V gave up 5 bases and J gave up 8 bases; unmatched junction bases: 12. CDR3 length equals 15 residues. The clonotype was recovered from an adult who received the AZD1222 COVID-19 vaccine. This chain uses TRBV6-2 or TRBV6-3 with TRBJ1-2, with 9 bases matching TRBD1. Source: peripheral blood, taken 28 days after the second AZD1222 dose. The CDR3 region has the DNA TGTGCCAGCAGTAAGACCGGGACAGGGTGGAACGGCTACACCTTC. Its translation: CASSKTGTGWNGYTF.